One sample yielded the 25 T cell receptor beta chains listed below, sequenced in a study of blood T cell repertoires in COVID-19. This table comes from immunoSEQ multiplex PCR, and its TCRdb copy is limited to in-frame clones, with some not included. This sample has over 150,000 clones, with less than 90% found just once. Source material: PBMCs or T cells enriched from blood (not recorded which). All receptors come from a woman aged 45 to 65 who had recovered from COVID-19.

This clone showed up just a few times. The V call is TRBV14, the J call TRBJ2-1; 8 bases are a match to TRBD1. There are 16 residues in the CDR3. V shed 4 bases, J shed 4 bases, and the junction held 9 bases outside the gene matches. CDR1 is SGHDN and CDR2 is FVKESK in the germline V gene. The CDR3 loop reads CASSPTGAAWYNEQFF. The DNA for the CDR3 is TGTGCCAGCAGCCCGACAGGGGCAGCGTGGTACAATGAGCAGTTCTTC.

This clone was detected only once. This chain connects TRBV15 to TRBJ1-5, with 7 nucleotides matching TRBD1. Germline CDR1 reads LNHNV; CDR2 reads YYDKDF (reference sequence). The CDR3 has 17 residues. V lost 1 base, J lost 0 bases, and 6 bases stayed unmatched. The CDR3 loop reads CATSRGGTAYSNQPQHF. Written as DNA, the CDR3 is TGTGCCACCAGCAGAGGTGGGACAGCTTATAGCAATCAGCCCCAGCATTTT.

V is TRBV2 and J is TRBJ1-2, with TRBD1 as a possible D gene (6 bases). Germline values: CDR1 SNHLY, CDR2 FYNNEI. V was clipped by 6 bases and J by 1 base, with 12 bases between them. The CDR3 is 14 amino acids. DNA of the CDR3: TGTGCCAGCAGACCACAGGGTTTTAACTATGGCTACACCTTC. Amino acids: CASRPQGFNYGYTF.

The CDR3 here is CASSLQSGTSHNEQFF. As DNA, the CDR3 is TGTGCCAGCAGCTTACAAAGTGGGACTAGTCACAATGAGCAGTTCTTC. The rearrangement links TRBV7-9 to TRBJ2-1, with 8 nucleotides matching TRBD2. This CDR3 is built from 16 residues. Trimming cost V 2 bases and J 5 bases; bases outside gene matches: 8. Germline V gives CDR1 SEHNR, CDR2 FQNEAQ (reference sequence).

The chain links TRBV9 to TRBJ2-7; TRBD2 matches 9 bases. The CDR3 runs to 18 residues. J lost 1 base, V lost 1 base, and 12 bases had no gene match. Germline values: CDR1 SGDLS, CDR2 YYNGEE. In DNA, the CDR3 is TGTGCCAGCAGCGTATCCCCCGGCCTAGCGGGAAGGTCCTACGAGCAGTACTTC. Protein: CASSVSPGLAGRSYEQYF.

V gene TRBV24-1 combines with J gene TRBJ2-3; 9 bases are a match to TRBD2. There are 16 residues in the CDR3. J lost 3 bases, V lost 4 bases, and 7 bases had no gene match. Per germline, CDR1 KGHDR and CDR2 SFDVKD. The CDR3 here is CATSELLAGPTDTQYF. The CDR3 coding sequence is TGTGCCACCAGTGAACTACTAGCGGGCCCTACAGATACGCAGTATTTT.

V and J are TRBV3-1 (or the pseudogene TRBV3-2) and TRBJ1-4, with D possibly being TRBD1 (6 bases). This CDR3 spans 14 amino acids. Per the germline V gene, CDR1 is LGHDT and CDR2 is YNNKEL (reference sequence). V lost 4 bases and J lost 4, with 10 bases in between. This chain's CDR3 is CASSLTGFNEKLFF. The DNA for the CDR3 is TGTGCCAGCAGCCTGACAGGATTTAATGAAAAACTGTTTTTT.

This clone has only one observation. The CDR3 spells CASRRGGDNQPQHF. CDR3 coding DNA: TGTGCCAGCAGGCGGGGAGGGGACAATCAGCCCCAGCATTTT. V and J are TRBV28 and TRBJ1-5, with a weak D call TRBD1 (5 bases). The CDR3 spans 14 residues. Trimming removed 6 bases from V and 3 bases from J, with 12 bases in between. From germline, CDR1 is MDHEN and CDR2 SYDVKM.

In its sample, this clone was seen once. This rearrangement joins TRBV6-2 or TRBV6-3 to TRBJ2-1; D gene uncertain. From germline, CDR1 is MNHEY and CDR2 SVGEGT. The ends were cut back, 0 bases at V and 9 bases at J, with 9 bases in the middle. The CDR3 contains 13 residues. CDR3: CASSYSRVAEQFF. The CDR3 DNA is TGTGCCAGCAGTTACTCGAGAGTTGCTGAGCAGTTCTTC.

CDR3 region: CASSLFMGQRYEQYF. CDR3 coding DNA: TGCGCCAGCAGCTTGTTTATGGGACAAAGGTACGAGCAGTACTTC. The chain carries TRBV5-1 and TRBJ2-7; possible D gene TRBD1, 6 bases. This CDR3 is 15 amino acids long. Germline CDR1 SGHRS, CDR2 YFSETQ. The V end lost 1 base, the J end lost 4 bases, and 15 bases lay between the germline ends.

This clone was picked up a small number of times. V is TRBV19 and J is TRBJ2-1; 7 positions match TRBD2. Germline V gene data show CDR1 as LNHDA and CDR2 as SQIVND (reference sequence). The CDR3 contains 15 residues. Trimming removed 3 bases from V and 2 bases from J; junction bases left unmatched: 4. CDR3 DNA sequence: TGTGCCAGTAGTATTAGCGGGCTTCCCTACAATGAGCAGTTCTTC. It codes for CASSISGLPYNEQFF.

This sequence joins TRBV28 and TRBJ2-7; no clear D. Germline V CDR1 and CDR2: MDHEN, SYDVKM. V was pared by 5 bases and J by 4 bases, with 9 bases between. The CDR3 contains 12 residues. This chain's CDR3 is CASSPWPYEQYF. CDR3 nucleotides: TGTGCCAGCAGTCCTTGGCCTTACGAGCAGTACTTC.

The V and J genes are TRBV5-6 and TRBJ2-7; 10 positions match TRBD1. V was pared by 4 bases and J by 2 bases, with 6 bases of the junction left unmatched. Germline values: CDR1 SGHDT, CDR2 YYEEEE. This CDR3 has 15 amino acids. The CDR3 nucleotides read TGTGCCAGCAGCCCCGGACAGGGGGTTCCCTACGAGCAGTACTTC. Translated, it gives CASSPGQGVPYEQYF.

V gene TRBV5-6 combines with J gene TRBJ1-5, with 8 nucleotides matching TRBD1. Germline CDR1 reads SGHDT; CDR2 reads YYEEEE. CDR3 length equals 17 residues. With 4 bases clipped from V and 3 bases from J, the junction kept 12 bases outside the gene matches. The CDR3 bases are TGTGCCAGCAGCGTTCGACAGGGGAGCTTTGTCAATCAGCCCCAGCATTTT. It encodes CASSVRQGSFVNQPQHF.

The V and J genes are TRBV7-3 and TRBJ1-1; weak D call: TRBD1 (5 bases). The ends were cut back, 2 bases at V and 0 bases at J, with 13 bases in the middle. Germline V gene data show CDR1 as SGHTA and CDR2 as FQGTGA. CDR3 length: 16 residues. CDR3 in amino acids: CASSLGPLQVNTEAFF. The CDR3 coding sequence is TGTGCCAGCAGCTTAGGGCCCCTACAGGTGAACACTGAAGCTTTCTTT.

The V gene is TRBV5-4, the J gene TRBJ2-1; weak D call: TRBD2 (6 bases). The germline CDR1 and CDR2 sequences are SGHNT and YYREEE (reference sequence). V was pared by 2 bases and J by 9 bases, with 9 bases between. CDR3 length: 12 residues. The CDR3 region has the DNA TGTGCCAGCAGCTTTACTAGCTCTGAGCAGTTCTTC. This translates into CASSFTSSEQFF.

The chain has TRBV28 and TRBJ1-2; D ambiguous. From germline, CDR1 is MDHEN and CDR2 SYDVKM. The CDR3 has 13 amino acids. V dropped 3 bases and J dropped 3 bases, with 8 bases sitting between them. The CDR3 here is CASSLGSHYGYTF. The CDR3 DNA reads as TGTGCCAGCAGTTTGGGCAGCCACTATGGCTACACCTTC.

The chain employs TRBV21-1 and TRBJ1-1. TRBV21-1 is a listed pseudogene. The CDR3 covers 13 residues. As DNA, the CDR3 is TGTGCCAGCGGCAGGGGAGGCGGCACTGAAGCTTTCTTT. Amino acids: CASGRGGGTEAFF.

The chain is built from TRBV6-1 and TRBJ2-7; possible D gene TRBD2, 6 bases. Looked up from germline, CDR1 is MNHNS and CDR2 is SASEGT. V was pared by 1 base and J by 1 base, with 11 bases between. This CDR3 is built from 15 residues. The CDR3 is CASSEGLARSYEQYF. The CDR3 nucleotides read TGTGCCAGCAGTGAAGGCCTAGCGAGATCCTACGAGCAGTACTTC.

The chain combines TRBV5-1 with TRBJ2-3; D is possibly TRBD1 (7 bases). This CDR3 is built from 14 residues. Germline V CDR1 and CDR2: SGHRS, YFSETQ. V gave up 4 bases and J gave up 1 base, with 10 bases separating them. The CDR3 spells CASSAGTGTDTQYF. The DNA of the CDR3 is TGCGCCAGCAGCGCGGGGACAGGCACAGATACGCAGTATTTT.

As DNA, the CDR3 is TGTGCCCGAAGACTTCTTGGGGCAGAGACCCAGTACTTC. It yields the protein CARRLLGAETQYF. The gene calls are TRBV2 and TRBJ2-5, with D tentatively TRBD1 (5 bases). Germline V CDR1 and CDR2: SNHLY, FYNNEI. The CDR3 extends over 13 amino acids. The V gene lost 11 bases and the J gene lost 4 bases, with 17 bases spanning the gap.

The rearrangement links TRBV28 to TRBJ1-6; the D gene is possibly TRBD1 (6 bases). The germline V and J ends were trimmed by 6 bases and 6 bases, with 12 bases remaining between them. This CDR3 comprises 14 residues. Germline V gene sequence: CDR1 MDHEN, CDR2 SYDVKM. CDR3 coding DNA: TGTGCCAGCAGCCGAACAGGGTCTAATTCACCCCTCCACTTT. Translated: CASSRTGSNSPLHF.

The CDR3 nucleotides read TGTGCCTGGAGCTCCTTCCCTGGGACAGGGCGAAGCGAAGCTTTCTTT. Protein sequence: CAWSSFPGTGRSEAFF. The chain carries TRBV30 and TRBJ1-1; 9 bases agree with TRBD1. Germline V gene lookup returns CDR1 GTSNPN and CDR2 SVGIG (reference sequence). Trimming cost V 3 bases and J 8 bases; bases outside gene matches: 16. The CDR3 is 16 residues long.

The chain recombines TRBV7-9 with TRBJ1-2; possibly TRBD1 for D (6 bases). The CDR3 sequence is 12 residues long. Germline CDR1 reads SEHNR; CDR2 reads FQNEAQ (reference sequence). V dropped 5 bases and J dropped 7 bases, with 11 bases sitting between them. CDR3 coding DNA: TGTGCCAGCAGCCGTAGGGACATTGGCTACACCTTC. Protein: CASSRRDIGYTF.

The rearrangement links TRBV25-1 to TRBJ1-2; 8 bases are shared with TRBD1. The CDR3 has 13 residues. Germline V gene sequence: CDR1 MGHDK, CDR2 SYGVNS. V dropped 6 bases and J dropped 6; count of bases not matched to a gene: 6. CDR3 bases: TGTGCCAGCAGGGAGACAGGGGCGGATGGCTACACCTTC. Protein: CASRETGADGYTF.